This passage covers 18 T cell receptor beta chains from one sample sequenced in a study of a mutant IDH1 vaccine in newly diagnosed glioma. No antigen has been assigned to these receptors. Produced via immunoSEQ multiplex PCR; TCRdb's table is partial and in-frame only. The sample comprises approximately 35,000 clones, more than 80% of which are singletons, and around 5% rests with the top ten. This sample's time point: week 47, end of study. Vaccination used 300 ug of mutant IDH1 20-mer peptide per dose, with topical imiquimod. This material consisted of PBMCs, taken from a glioma patient whose treatment included an IDH1 peptide vaccine. These receptors were obtained from a woman aged 40 to 55 with glioma.

This chain links TRBV9 with TRBJ2-6; 7 bases map to TRBD1. The CDR3 loop spans 18 amino acids. J was trimmed by 3 bases and V by 4 bases; bases with no gene match: 13. In germline, CDR1 is SGDLS, CDR2 YYNGEE. DNA of the CDR3: TGTGCCAGCAGCCGCGACAGGGCCCGCTGGGGTGGGGCCAACGTCCTGACTTTC. It is translated as CASSRDRARWGGANVLTF.

The V gene is TRBV6-6, the J gene TRBJ2-7; 8 bases match TRBD2. The germline V gene has CDR1 MNHNY and CDR2 SVGAGI (reference sequence). The V segment lost 5 bases and the J segment 7 bases; nucleotides outside the gene matches: 13. The CDR3 has 15 amino acids. This chain's CDR3 is CASSTITAGAGEQYF. CDR3 coding DNA: TGTGCCAGCAGTACTATAACAGCGGGGGCTGGGGAGCAGTACTTC.

This clone was counted a few times. The chain employs TRBV13 and TRBJ2-1, with D unclear. This CDR3 comprises 13 residues. The germline V gene has CDR1 PRHDT and CDR2 FYEKMQ (reference sequence). V was cut by 0 bases and J by 5 bases, with 5 bases left in between. CDR3 loop: CASSLGEDNEQFF. The CDR3 DNA reads as TGTGCCAGCAGCTTAGGAGAAGACAATGAGCAGTTCTTC.

This chain uses TRBV7-8 with TRBJ1-2; D ambiguous. Trimming took off 2 bases at V and 2 bases at J, with 9 bases between the two ends. The germline CDR1 and CDR2 sequences are SGHVS and FQNEAQ. CDR3 length: 14 amino acids. The DNA for the CDR3 is TGTGCCAGCAGCTTACATGAGAAAAACTATGGCTACACCTTC. It specifies CASSLHEKNYGYTF.

J is TRBJ2-3 and V is TRBV5-4; D could derive from TRBD1 or TRBD2 (5 bases each). Germline V gene data show CDR1 as SGHNT and CDR2 as YYREEE (reference sequence). This CDR3 is 13 amino acids long. V was clipped by 4 bases and J by 5 bases, with 11 bases between them. The CDR3: CASSPGTLDTQYF. The DNA for the CDR3 is TGTGCCAGCAGCCCCGGGACCTTAGATACGCAGTATTTT.

The chain joins TRBV9 to TRBJ2-3; no firm D call. Trimming shortened V by 0 bases and J by 1 base, and 6 bases separated the two germline ends. CDR3 length: 14 amino acids. Germline loops: CDR1 SGDLS, CDR2 YYNGEE. The CDR3: CASSVAVGTDTQYF. Here the CDR3 DNA reads TGTGCCAGCAGCGTAGCCGTTGGCACAGATACGCAGTATTTT.

The chain carries TRBV5-6 and TRBJ2-5; D is ambiguous. This CDR3 is 14 amino acids long. From germline, CDR1 is SGHDT and CDR2 YYEEEE. The V end was cut by 0 bases, the J end by 1 base, with 7 bases between. The CDR3: CASSLGTSQETQYF. The CDR3 DNA follows: TGTGCCAGCAGCTTGGGCACCTCCCAAGAGACCCAGTACTTC.

The rearrangement uses TRBV7-9 and TRBJ1-1; the match to TRBD1 covers 7 bases. V lost 5 bases and J lost 4; bases outside the gene matches: 1. The CDR3 spans 12 residues. Germline assignment: CDR1 SEHNR and CDR2 FQNEAQ (reference sequence). The CDR3 is CASSQGGTEAFF. CDR3 bases: TGTGCCAGCAGCCAGGGGGGCACTGAAGCTTTCTTT.

This rearrangement joins TRBV6-4 to TRBJ2-2; 7 bases match TRBD1. From germline, CDR1 is MRHNA and CDR2 SNTAGT. The CDR3 covers 14 residues. The junction had 2 bases not matched to a gene; V was cut back by 6 bases and J by 1 base. CDR3 protein: CASRRQGNTGELFF. For the CDR3, the DNA is TGTGCCAGCAGGCGACAGGGGAACACCGGGGAGCTGTTTTTT.

The chain carries TRBV5-4 and TRBJ2-7; D gene uncertain. Germline V gene lookup returns CDR1 SGHNT and CDR2 YYREEE (reference sequence). V was clipped by 5 bases and J by 2 bases, with 11 bases between them. This CDR3 has 13 amino acids. CDR3: CASSNGPTYEQYF. CDR3 nucleotide sequence: TGTGCCAGCAGTAATGGACCGACCTACGAGCAGTACTTC.

The J gene is TRBJ1-1, the V gene TRBV27, with D possibly TRBD1 on 5 matching bases. The V end lost 6 bases, the J end lost 4 bases, and 9 bases lay between the germline ends. Germline CDR1 reads MNHEY; CDR2 reads SMNVEV (reference sequence). This CDR3 is built from 12 residues. CDR3 DNA sequence: TGTGCCAGCAGAGGGGTTTTCACTGAAGCTTTCTTT. This translates into CASRGVFTEAFF.

The chain couples TRBV6-5 to TRBJ2-6; D may be TRBD1 (5 bases). V dropped 7 bases and J dropped 4 bases, with 14 bases sitting between them. The CDR3 loop spans 15 amino acids. The V gene's germline CDR1 is MNHEY and CDR2 SVGAGI. In DNA form, the CDR3 reads TGTGCCAGCAACGAAGGGGTTGGGGGGGCCAACGTCCTGACTTTC. It encodes CASNEGVGGANVLTF.

The chain employs TRBV6-1 and TRBJ1-4; 10 nucleotides agree with TRBD1. Germline loops: CDR1 MNHNS, CDR2 SASEGT. Unmatched junction bases numbered 8, after V lost 5 bases and J lost 8 bases. The CDR3 consists of 15 residues. CDR3 bases: TGTGCCAGCAGTTGGCCGGGACAGGGGATCGAAAAACTGTTTTTT. Translation gives CASSWPGQGIEKLFF.

This clone was counted once. CDR3 residues: CASSLDRVAFF. For the CDR3, the DNA is TGCGCCAGCAGCTTGGACAGGGTGGCTTTCTTT. The chain links TRBV5-1 to TRBJ1-1, with D maybe TRBD1 (6 bases). Germline V gene sequence: CDR1 SGHRS, CDR2 YFSETQ. The CDR3 has 11 residues. The ends were cut back, 0 bases at V and 11 bases at J, with 8 bases in the middle.

The CDR3 coding sequence is TGTGCCTGGAGTGTGGGGGGGGTAGAGACCCAGTACTTC. Amino acids: CAWSVGGVETQYF. This chain links TRBV30 with TRBJ2-5; 7 bases line up with TRBD2. After removal of 0 bases from V and 4 bases from J, the junction contained 2 bases not matched to a gene. Germline V gene sequence: CDR1 GTSNPN, CDR2 SVGIG (reference sequence). This CDR3 is 13 amino acids long.

V gene TRBV18 combines with J gene TRBJ2-2, with 11 bases that match TRBD1. Losses at the gene ends were 3 bases for V and 7 bases for J; bases not matched to a gene: 4. The CDR3 is 15 amino acids. Germline loops: CDR1 KGHSH, CDR2 LQKENI. This CDR3 is CASSPDRGHGGELFF. The CDR3 region has the DNA TGTGCCAGCTCACCGGACAGGGGGCATGGCGGGGAGCTGTTTTTT.

The chain combines TRBV28 with TRBJ2-7; 11 bases match TRBD2. CDR1 MDHEN and CDR2 SYDVKM come from the germline V gene. Germline trimming cut 7 bases from V and 9 bases from J; bases unmatched to any gene: 14. The CDR3 is 15 amino acids. The CDR3 DNA reads TGTGCCAGCACCTTTAGCGGGAGGGCCCTTAATGGGCAGTACTTC. It is translated as CASTFSGRALNGQYF.

The chain combines TRBV7-2 with TRBJ2-7; tentative D call: TRBD2 (5 bases). The CDR3 has 15 residues. Germline V gene data show CDR1 as SGHTA and CDR2 as FQGNSA. Trimming removed 4 bases at V and 0 bases at J, with 13 bases between. The CDR3 region is CASSYHTRGSYEQYF. In nucleotides, the CDR3 is TGTGCCAGCAGCTACCACACCCGGGGCTCCTACGAGCAGTACTTC.